This record looks at one TCR beta chain sequence and its context. Germline assignment: CDR1 MNHNS and CDR2 SASEGT. There are 15 residues in the CDR3. The J segment lost 1 base and the V segment lost 6 bases, leaving 6 bases of the junction unmatched. This sample was taken from a study of patients and donors after allogeneic stem cell transplantation. Using its own MiXCR run on the RT-PCR reads, TCRdb lists one record per CDR3 protein. The table lists about 400,000 distinct CDR3 sequences, more than 15% of them singletons. This TCR derives from a human donor who was either an allogeneic HSCT recipient or a stem cell or donor lymphocyte infusion donor (not recorded which). It is not recorded whose cells these are; they may come from a transplant donor. The rearrangement uses TRBV6-1 and TRBJ2-7, with 10 bases aligning to TRBD2. Sequencing was carried out using blood, either unsorted or a sorted T cell fraction (not recorded which). CDR3 nucleotides: TGTGCCAGCAGCAGCTCTAGCGGGGGATCCTACGAGCAGTACTTC. This encodes CASSSSSGGSYEQYF.